This TCR beta chain was profiled in a study of CD8 T cells in ankylosing spondylitis. CDR1 is SGHTA, CDR2 FQGNSA, per germline. V was pared by 5 bases and J by 4 bases, with 21 bases between. CDR3 length equals 17 residues. TCRdb reanalysed the 5' RACE reads using MiXCR and keeps one entry per CDR3 protein. The table records 150,000 or so distinct CDR3 sequences, more than 9% of them present only once. The genes are TRBV7-2 and TRBJ2-1; weak D call: TRBD2 (6 bases). The TCR sequence derives from a male donor with ankylosing spondylitis or in good health (not recorded which). Sequencing was performed on blood, either unsorted or a sorted T cell fraction (not recorded which). Written as DNA, the CDR3 is TGTGCCAGCAGCCTCTCTGGGGCTAGCGCCTCTTACAATGAGCAGTTCTTC. As protein: CASSLSGASASYNEQFF.